Listed here are 11 T cell receptor beta chains from one sample, sequenced in a study of OX40 agonist ivuxolimab in advanced cancers. Measured with immunoSEQ multiplex PCR; TCRdb has only the in-frame clones, and not every one. Of 15,000 to 20,000 clones listed, approximately 83% are singletons. Sample: CD4+ or CD8+ T cells sorted from blood, taken in a trial of the OX40 agonist ivuxolimab. The source of these receptors is an adult with an advanced solid tumor such as melanoma, head and neck, liver or kidney cancer.

This chain links TRBV6-6 with TRBJ2-7, with D uncertain. Germline CDR1 MNHNY, CDR2 SVGAGI (reference sequence). V lost 0 bases and J lost 2, with 14 bases in between. The CDR3 totals 16 residues. For the CDR3, the DNA is TGTGCCAGCAGTTACTCCCTGACCAATCCGACCTACGAGCAGTACTTC. It yields the protein CASSYSLTNPTYEQYF.

Points on this clone: Other DNA sequences from this sample encode an identical CDR3 as well. The chain recombines TRBV18 with TRBJ2-7, with a weak D call TRBD1 (7 bases). Trimming left V 0 bases short and J 2 bases short, with 11 bases between. From germline, CDR1 is KGHSH and CDR2 LQKENI. This CDR3 contains 15 residues. This chain's CDR3 is CASSPPQGGPYEQYF. The CDR3 DNA is TGTGCCAGCTCACCACCCCAGGGGGGTCCCTACGAGCAGTACTTC. Full variable domain (rest looked up from reference TRBV18 and TRBJ2-7): NAGVMQNPRHLVRRRGQEARLRCSPMKGHSHVYWYRQLPEEGLKFMVYLQKENIIDESGMPKERFSAEFPKEGPSILRIQQVVRGDSAAYFCASSPPQGGPYEQYFGPGTRLTVT.

As to this clone: One end of the junction fails to match germline, which may point to a read error. The chain employs TRBV7-7 and TRBJ2-1; maybe TRBD2 (6 bases). Germline V gene lookup returns CDR1 SSHAT and CDR2 FNYEAQ (reference sequence). CDR3 length: 13 residues. The CDR3 region has the DNA TGTGCTAGCAGCCTGACTAGCTACAATGAGCAGTTCTTC. Translating gives CASSLTSYNEQFF.

The chain carries TRBV13 and TRBJ2-2; the match to TRBD1 covers 7 bases. Germline CDR1 is PRHDT and CDR2 is FYEKMQ (reference sequence). Trimming at V came to 7 bases and at J to 6 bases, leaving 11 bases not matched to a gene. The CDR3 consists of 15 residues. The CDR3 DNA follows: TGTGCCAGCAACAACAGGGGAGAGGATTCCGGGGAGCTGTTTTTT. Protein sequence: CASNNRGEDSGELFF.

The chain employs TRBV7-9 and TRBJ2-5; D call uncertain. V was trimmed by 4 bases and J by 4 bases, leaving 10 bases between them. This CDR3 is built from 13 residues. Germline V gene lookup returns CDR1 SEHNR and CDR2 FQNEAQ (reference sequence). Here the CDR3 DNA reads TGTGCCAGCAGCTCGCGGTTAGGAGAGACCCAGTACTTC. Its translation: CASSSRLGETQYF.

CDR3 DNA: TGTGCCTCCGGGAGGGCCTCGAACACCGGGGAGCTGTTTTTT. Translating it yields CASGRASNTGELFF. The genes are TRBV28 and TRBJ2-2; 8 bases fit TRBD2. With V trimmed by 11 bases and J by 0 bases, 5 bases remained unmatched. The germline V gene has CDR1 MDHEN and CDR2 SYDVKM. This CDR3 region has 14 residues.

The chain employs TRBV11-3 and TRBJ1-1; the D gene is possibly TRBD1 (5 bases). The CDR3 is made up of 13 amino acids. The germline V and J ends were trimmed by 0 bases and 3 bases, with 5 bases remaining between them. The germline gives CDR1 SGHNT, CDR2 YENEEA. The CDR3 here is CASSLEGDTEAFF. CDR3 nucleotide sequence: TGTGCCAGCAGCTTAGAAGGGGACACTGAAGCTTTCTTT.

The rearrangement links TRBV6-5 to TRBJ2-2; D unclear. Germline CDR1 is MNHEY and CDR2 is SVGAGI. CDR3 size: 16 residues. The V gene lost 0 bases and the J gene lost 5 bases, with 13 bases spanning the gap. The CDR3 loop reads CASSYSGPGGTGELFF. CDR3 sequence (DNA): TGTGCCAGCAGTTACTCCGGGCCGGGTGGGACCGGGGAGCTGTTTTTT.

The rearrangement links TRBV7-9 to TRBJ2-7; 9 bases line up with TRBD2. The germline V gene encodes CDR1 SEHNR and CDR2 FQNEAQ (reference sequence). Trimming at V came to 3 bases and at J to 4 bases, leaving 7 bases not matched to a gene. There are 15 residues in the CDR3. In nucleotides, the CDR3 is TGTGCCAGCAGCTTTAATAGCGGGAGAATGTACGAGCAGTACTTC. It codes for CASSFNSGRMYEQYF.

The V call is TRBV29-1, the J call TRBJ1-2, with a weak D call TRBD1 (6 bases). V lost 1 base to trimming and J lost 4 bases, with 13 bases between them. Germline lookup yields CDR1 SQVTM and CDR2 ANQGSEA. This CDR3 contains 14 residues. The CDR3 DNA sequence: TGCAGCGTTGAAGTTCCGGACAGCCTCTATGGCTACACCTTC. Its translation: CSVEVPDSLYGYTF.

The V gene is TRBV5-1, the J gene TRBJ2-1; D is uncertain. The CDR3 is 11 residues long. Between the trimmed V and J ends, which lost 0 bases and 10 bases, there was a span of 5 bases. Germline loops: CDR1 SGHRS, CDR2 YFSETQ. CDR3 protein: CASSLAAEQFF. The CDR3 nucleotides are TGCGCCAGCAGCTTGGCCGCGGAGCAGTTCTTC.